The entry below describes one T cell receptor (beta chain). Its antigen is not known. This sample is part of a study of yellow fever vaccine responses in identical twins. TCRdb fed the RT-PCR reads into MiXCR, producing one record per CDR3 protein. The data show under 20,000 distinct CDR3 sequences, with around 70% seen just once and 2% to 2.5% held by the top ten. CDR3 length: 15 residues. Germline loops: CDR1 LGHDT, CDR2 YNNKEL (reference sequence). J was trimmed by 5 bases and V by 4 bases; bases with no gene match: 4. Overall study findings and caveats: Among the twins, the vaccine T cell response reportedly seemed partly convergent and partly personalized.

The sequence came from a young woman who received the yellow fever vaccine. Sequenced here: T cells from blood (PBMCs), unsorted or a sorted subset (not recorded which), sampled before or after yellow fever vaccination (not recorded which). The chain recombines TRBV3-1 with TRBJ2-1; 11 positions match TRBD2. The CDR3 sequence is CASSPGTSGNNEQFF. Written as DNA, the CDR3 is TGTGCCAGCAGCCCGGGGACTAGCGGTAACAATGAGCAGTTCTTC.